Given below is one TCR beta chain in context. No antigen is known for it. No base qualities exist here, and no much larger clone lies one base off it. This specimen's time point label, per the study, means: cycle 4 day 1 (C4D1), after five to seven weeks of nivolumab. Every trial patient had relapsed after autologous stem cell transplantation, and cohorts A, B and C differed in prior brentuximab vedotin exposure. A total of 50 to 70 patients with relapsed/refractory classical Hodgkin lymphoma made up the trial cohort, and each patient's best overall response was complete response, partial response or progressive disease. Single-agent nivolumab was administered to trial patients in the multi-cohort phase II CheckMate 205 trial. An independent review committee assessed best overall response using the 2007 International Working Group response criteria. PBMCs from the trial were collected at three points: immediately before nivolumab initiation (C1D1), and during therapy at cycle 2 day 1 and cycle 4 day 1. Peripheral blood was collected in 8 mL Vacutainer Cell Preparation Tubes, from which PBMCs were isolated by centrifugation and then cryopreserved.

The Qiagen DNeasy kit was used to extract genomic DNA both from unsorted PBMCs and from the negatively selected CD4+ and CD8+ fractions. Amplification of TCR beta CDR3 regions was done by immunoSEQ multiplex PCR with primers that anneal to V and J segments. Amplification bias was minimized using a synthetic immune receptor repertoire, and residual bias was removed computationally after sequencing. Regarding the original processing steps: Repertoire diversity was quantified as the Shannon entropy index using custom Python scripts. Unsorted, CD4+ and CD8+ repertoires were examined separately, except in combined analyses, for which CD4+ and CD8+ sequences were merged in silico. Clonal expansion was defined as a frequency increase of at least 2-fold after treatment compared with C1D1, and clones undetected at baseline were assigned a pseudocount of 0.5. Singleton clones were defined as clones with 0 or 1 copy at C1D1, and non-singleton clones were defined as clones with 2 or more copies. Clones expanded in unsorted samples were assigned a CD4+, CD8+ or unknown annotation through matching of protein sequences in sorted samples from the same patient. Wilcoxon tests were applied to paired samples to test diversity changes from C1D1 to C4D1. TCRdb limited this immuneACCESS table to in-frame rearrangements with V and J called. A share of clones is missing; checked studies link under half to unresolved V genes, and the rest is unexplained. That table supplies the V and J calls and clone size; D and trimming were determined from the DNA. The sample table contains 35,000 to 50,000 clones; only one count was recorded for 66% of them. Approximately 3% of the sample goes to the ten largest clones.

The CDR3 covers 15 residues, taking in both the cysteine and the phenylalanine. Just the 45-base CDR3 DNA is kept, in frame starting at base 1. Reading the germline V gene (reference sequence) gives CDR1 SGHNT and CDR2 YYREEE. Compared with germline, V lacks 2 bases and J lacks 5 bases; bases without a gene match: 7. The data belong to a study of PD-1 blockade in classical Hodgkin lymphoma (dated by TCRdb to the early 2020s). For the study in its entirety: Nivolumab dosing was 3 mg/kg intravenously every 2 weeks, continuing until either disease progression or unacceptable toxicity. To define a peripheral blood immune signature of response to PD-1 blockade in classical Hodgkin lymphoma, the study combined TCR beta sequencing with CyTOF.

Study-wide conclusions, independent of this receptor: The study covered only a single clinical trial cohort, and the causes of the repertoire differences, possibly disease activity or prior therapy, were still not defined. A significant rise by C4D1 was seen in CD4+ but not CD8+ TCR diversity (p=0.0027 vs p=0.16), with the rise being most apparent in complete responders (p=0.02). Baseline TCR diversity was reported to be lower in newly diagnosed patients than in healthy donors, and even lower in relapsed/refractory patients. Trial patients achieving complete response had baseline diversity similar to newly diagnosed patients, whereas partial responders and progressors had significantly lower diversity. Lower diversity was seen in patients whose nivolumab began less than 1 year after ASCT, and these patients were left out of later analyses so that immune reconstitution would not confound the results.

Rearrangement joined TRBV5-4 to TRBJ2-7, and TRBD1 aligns with 10 junction nucleotides. The sequence was collected from a human donor with classical Hodgkin lymphoma. Sequenced here: peripheral blood mononuclear cells (PBMCs), sampled before the fourth cycle of nivolumab. The DNA sequence is given as TGTGCCAGCAGCTTCCCTGGACAGGGGGACCACGAGCAGTACTTC. This is translated as CASSFPGQGDHEQYF.